Following are 21 T cell receptor beta chains from one sample sequenced in a study of brain T cells in children with intractable seizures. Repertoires were generated with immunoSEQ multiplex PCR, while TCRdb's copy carries only in-frame clones and drops some. There are around 100,000 clones in the sample; 94% occur only once, and around 4% lies in the top ten. Sequenced here: peripheral blood, sampled at surgery. These TCRs come from a boy less than two years old with hemimegalencephaly and intractable seizures.

The genes are TRBV5-1 and TRBJ2-7; the D call may be TRBD1 or TRBD2 (5 bases each). V dropped 6 bases and J dropped 3 bases, with 16 bases sitting between them. Germline V lookup: CDR1 SGHRS, CDR2 YFSETQ. The CDR3 consists of 14 residues. The CDR3 DNA sequence: TGCGCCAGCAAGTCTTATGGGGGAGTCTACGAGCAGTACTTC. Its protein is CASKSYGGVYEQYF.

The chain has TRBV18 and TRBJ1-5; 7 bases fit TRBD1. Germline trimming cut 5 bases from V and 7 bases from J; bases unmatched to any gene: 8. The CDR3 totals 14 residues. Germline values: CDR1 KGHSH, CDR2 LQKENI. The chain's CDR3 is CASSVDRANQPQHF. The DNA for the CDR3 is TGTGCCAGCTCAGTCGACAGGGCCAACCAGCCCCAGCATTTT.

A single count supports this clone. J is TRBJ1-1 and V is TRBV5-1, with 8 bases matching TRBD1. Germline CDR1 reads SGHRS; CDR2 reads YFSETQ. The CDR3 is made up of 14 amino acids. V trimming: 3 bases; J trimming: 0 bases; junction bases outside the gene matches: 1. In DNA form, the CDR3 reads TGCGCCAGCAGCTACAGGGGGATGAACACTGAAGCTTTCTTT. Amino acid sequence: CASSYRGMNTEAFF.

V is TRBV2 and J is TRBJ2-5, with 7 bases lining up with TRBD1. Germline assignment: CDR1 SNHLY and CDR2 FYNNEI. This CDR3 is built from 14 residues. The junction had 3 bases not matched to a gene; V was cut back by 2 bases and J by 3 bases. The CDR3 protein is CASSERDREETQYF. The CDR3 nucleotides read TGTGCCAGCAGTGAACGGGACAGAGAAGAGACCCAGTACTTC.

This clone appeared a single time. The rearrangement joins TRBV27 to TRBJ2-1; weak D call: TRBD2 (5 bases). V was pared by 2 bases and J by 6 bases, with 11 bases between. The V gene's germline CDR1 is MNHEY and CDR2 SMNVEV (reference sequence). This CDR3 has 14 amino acids. The CDR3 nucleotides read TGTGCCAGCAGTTTAACGGCCCGGGGCAATGAGCAGTTCTTC. It encodes CASSLTARGNEQFF.

The V and J genes are TRBV6-5 and TRBJ1-6; D gene uncertain. V was shortened by 7 bases and J by 7 bases, with 14 bases between the two germline ends. The CDR3 extends over 14 amino acids. Germline-derived CDR1 and CDR2 are MNHEY and SVGAGI. The CDR3 nucleotides read TGTGCCAGCACCGCAACCCTGGGGAATTCACCCCTCCACTTT. Translating it yields CASTATLGNSPLHF.

This clone is a singleton in its sample. The V call is TRBV6-4, the J call TRBJ1-6; D is possibly TRBD1 (6 bases). V shed 4 bases and J shed 5 bases, with 6 bases lying between them. The CDR3 runs to 13 residues. In germline, CDR1 is MRHNA, CDR2 SNTAGT. The CDR3 here is CASSGDNNSPLHF. In DNA form, the CDR3 reads TGTGCCAGCAGTGGGGACAATAATTCACCCCTCCACTTT.

This rearrangement joins TRBV4-2 to TRBJ2-7; D is undetermined. Germline assignment: CDR1 LGHNA and CDR2 YNFKEQ. The CDR3 length is 18 residues. The V end was cut by 0 bases, the J end by 0 bases, with 18 bases between. The CDR3 DNA follows: TGTGCCAGCAGCCAAGATGCCCCGTCGGGCGGCAGCTCCTACGAGCAGTACTTC. Its protein product is CASSQDAPSGGSSYEQYF.

V gene TRBV15 combines with J gene TRBJ2-7, with 8 bases matching TRBD2. V was clipped by 1 base and J by 1 base; unmatched bases: 6. Germline assignment: CDR1 LNHNV and CDR2 YYDKDF (reference sequence). This CDR3 has 16 amino acids. Here the CDR3 DNA reads TGTGCCACCAGCAGAGTTTCTGCGGGAGGTTCCTACGAGCAGTACTTC. Amino acids: CATSRVSAGGSYEQYF.

The chain combines TRBV14 with TRBJ2-7; 8 nucleotides align to TRBD1. In germline, CDR1 is SGHDN, CDR2 FVKESK. V gave up 2 bases and J gave up 3 bases; unmatched junction bases: 6. The CDR3 covers 15 residues. The CDR3 spells CASSQKTGVDYEQYF. CDR3 DNA: TGTGCCAGCAGCCAAAAGACAGGGGTAGACTACGAGCAGTACTTC.

CDR3 residues: CASSLRGTQYF. Written as DNA, the CDR3 is TGTGCCAGCAGTTTGAGGGGGACGCAGTATTTT. V gene TRBV28 combines with J gene TRBJ2-3, with D possibly TRBD1 on 6 matching bases. V was trimmed by 3 bases and J by 9 bases, leaving 7 bases between them. CDR3 length: 11 amino acids. Germline values: CDR1 MDHEN, CDR2 SYDVKM. The complete variable domain, with remaining parts taken from reference TRBV28 and TRBJ2-3, reads DVKVTQSSRYLVKRTGEKVFLECVQDMDHENMFWYRQDPGLGLRLIYFSYDVKMKEKGDIPEGYSVSREKKERFSLILESASTNQTSMYLCASSLRGTQYFGPGTRLTVL.

This chain links TRBV7-8 with TRBJ2-7; TRBD2 matches 11 bases. Germline trimming cut 0 bases from V and 3 bases from J; bases unmatched to any gene: 7. The germline V gene has CDR1 SGHVS and CDR2 FQNEAQ. This CDR3 has 17 residues. CDR3 DNA: TGTGCCAGCAGCTTAGCGCTCACGGGACTAGCGGACTACGAGCAGTACTTC. Translated: CASSLALTGLADYEQYF.

This clone has only one observation. The genes are TRBV4-1 and TRBJ2-7, with D tentatively TRBD1 (5 bases). This CDR3 has 15 residues. Germline V gene data show CDR1 as MGHRA and CDR2 as YSYEKL. The germline V and J ends were trimmed by 0 bases and 2 bases, with 11 bases remaining between them. Written as DNA, the CDR3 is TGCGCCAGCAGCCAAGATCAGGGTACCGCCTACGAGCAGTACTTC. Protein product: CASSQDQGTAYEQYF.

The rearrangement links TRBV27 to TRBJ2-2, with 11 bases that match TRBD2. Trimming cost V 5 bases and J 3 bases; bases outside gene matches: 11. The CDR3 has 18 residues. The germline CDR1 and CDR2 sequences are MNHEY and SMNVEV (reference sequence). For the CDR3, the DNA is TGTGCCAGCAGTCTAACCGCCGGGACTAGCGGATACACCGGGGAGCTGTTTTTT. Translating gives CASSLTAGTSGYTGELFF.

V and J are TRBV24-1 and TRBJ2-1; 11 bases line up with TRBD2. The germline V gene encodes CDR1 KGHDR and CDR2 SFDVKD. This CDR3 is built from 16 residues. After removal of 2 bases from V and 5 bases from J, the junction contained 4 bases not matched to a gene. CDR3 sequence reads: CATSDYPGLADNEQFF. The CDR3 nucleotides are TGTGCCACCAGTGATTACCCGGGACTAGCGGACAATGAGCAGTTCTTC.

The V call is TRBV5-8, the J call TRBJ2-2; D is uncertain. The V and J ends lost 4 bases and 0 bases respectively, with 10 bases between them. The CDR3 sequence is 15 residues long. Germline CDR1 SGHTS, CDR2 YDEGEE. This CDR3 is CASSLDKSNTGELFF. The CDR3 nucleotides read TGTGCCAGCAGCCTTGACAAATCGAACACCGGGGAGCTGTTTTTT. The full variable domain, with the rest looked up from reference TRBV5-8 and TRBJ2-2, is EAGVTQSPTHLIKTRGQQATLRCSPISGHTSVYWYQQALGLGLQFLLWYDEGEERNRGNFPPRFSGRQFPNYSSELNVNALELEDSALYLCASSLDKSNTGELFFGEGSRLTVL.

This chain links TRBV5-1 with TRBJ1-6; no definite D call. V was pared by 3 bases and J by 8 bases, with 6 bases between. Per the germline V gene, CDR1 is SGHRS and CDR2 is YFSETQ. There are 12 residues in the CDR3. The CDR3 sequence is CASSSGDSPLHF. The CDR3 DNA reads TGCGCCAGCAGCTCTGGGGATTCACCCCTCCACTTT.

The genes are TRBV27 and TRBJ2-5; 7 bases match TRBD2. Looked up from germline, CDR1 is MNHEY and CDR2 is SMNVEV (reference sequence). This CDR3 spans 15 amino acids. The V segment lost 5 bases and the J segment 0 bases; nucleotides outside the gene matches: 6. The CDR3 DNA is TGTGCCAGCAGTCTAGTTCTAGCGGACCAAGAGACCCAGTACTTC. Translating gives CASSLVLADQETQYF.

V is TRBV5-1 and J is TRBJ1-1; TRBD1 aligns across 7 bases. The V gene's germline CDR1 is SGHRS and CDR2 YFSETQ. The CDR3 covers 14 residues. J lost 5 bases, V lost 4 bases, and 8 bases had no gene match. CDR3 DNA sequence: TGCGCCAGCAGCGGAACGGAGACAGGGACTGAAGCTTTCTTT. It translates to CASSGTETGTEAFF.

The chain uses TRBV27 and TRBJ1-6; weak D call: TRBD1 (6 bases). Germline V lookup: CDR1 MNHEY, CDR2 SMNVEV (reference sequence). The CDR3 length is 12 residues. Trimming removed 6 bases from V and 15 bases from J, with 15 bases in between. CDR3 bases: TGTGCCAGCAGCGGGTTGGGGGCGCACCTCCACTTT. It codes for CASSGLGAHLHF.

The chain combines TRBV27 with TRBJ2-3; 7 bases map to TRBD2. V lost 5 bases to trimming and J lost 1 base; unmatched junction nucleotides: 12. The germline V gene encodes CDR1 MNHEY and CDR2 SMNVEV (reference sequence). The length of the CDR3 is 17 residues. The CDR3 reads CASSPIPGGSGTDTQYF. CDR3 sequence (DNA): TGTGCCAGCAGTCCCATCCCCGGCGGGAGCGGCACAGATACGCAGTATTTT.